The 3 T cell receptor beta chains listed next were all sequenced from one sample in a study of early T cells in non-severe SARS-CoV-2 infection. TCRdb reprocessed the 5' RACE reads via MiXCR and lists one record per CDR3 protein. Altogether about 110,000 distinct CDR3 sequences are present, 11% being singletons, with the ten largest covering roughly 8%. Sequenced input: whole blood. Every receptor here comes from an adult who was a healthcare worker with PCR-confirmed SARS-CoV-2 infection or an uninfected control (not recorded which).

This clonotype was detected only a few times. The genes are TRBV7-8 and TRBJ2-2; D is perhaps TRBD2 (6 bases). Between the trimmed V and J ends, which lost 8 bases and 6 bases, there was a span of 19 bases. CDR3 size: 15 residues. Per germline, CDR1 SGHVS and CDR2 FQNEAQ. CDR3 DNA sequence: TGTGCCAGCGTCCAAAGGCGGGATTTGTCCGGGGAGCTGTTTTTT. Translating gives CASVQRRDLSGELFF. The variable domain in full, completed from reference TRBV7-8 and TRBJ2-2, reads GAGVSQSPRYKVAKRGQDVALRCDPISGHVSLFWYQQALGQGPEFLTYFQNEAQLDKSGLPSDRFFAERPEGSVSTLKIQRTQQEDSAVYLCASVQRRDLSGELFFGEGSRLTVL.

This clonotype has ten or more counts. This sequence joins TRBV4-3 and TRBJ1-2, with a possible D match to TRBD1 (6 bases). Trimming removed 5 bases from V and 8 bases from J, with 21 bases in between. The CDR3 runs 15 residues. Per the germline V gene, CDR1 is LGHNA and CDR2 is YSLEER. This CDR3 is CASSYGAMGARGYTF. CDR3 DNA sequence: TGCGCCAGCAGCTACGGGGCGATGGGGGCTCGGGGCTACACCTTC.

This clonotype was counted ten times or more. V and J are TRBV9 and TRBJ1-1, with D uncertain. Germline assignment: CDR1 SGDLS and CDR2 YYNGEE. This CDR3 has 15 residues. V lost 4 bases and J 4 bases, leaving 17 bases between the germline ends. Written as DNA, the CDR3 is TGTGCCAGCAGCCCGGGGTGGCAGGTGATCACTGAAGCTTTCTTT. Protein sequence: CASSPGWQVITEAFF.